This is a list of T cell receptor beta chains from one sample in a study of CD4 T cells in relation to SARS-CoV-2 and coronaviruses. Sequenced by immunoSEQ multiplex PCR; TCRdb stores in-frame clones only, minus some. The sample includes about 38,000 clones, approximately 88% seen only once; the top ten take roughly a tenth. Sample: memory CD4+ T cells from PBMCs. The receptors were sampled from an adult with COVID-19. The CDR3 runs from the conserved cysteine through the conserved F or W. D genes are given only for firm matches. Size values are once, few and many counts, or a class for expanded clones, and some rows have none.

NA	14	NA	TRBV6-5	TRBJ2-3	CASSYVASTDTQYF	TGTGCCAGCAGTTACGTCGCTAGCACAGATACGCAGTATTTT
NA	14	NA	TRBV6-5	TRBJ1-2	CASLDASEPYGYTF	TGTGCCAGCTTGGACGCAAGTGAACCTTATGGCTACACCTTC
TRBD1	16	NA	TRBV7-6	TRBJ1-3	CASSLGTGGVGNTIYF	TGTGCCAGCAGCTTAGGGACAGGGGGAGTTGGAAACACCATATATTTT
NA	16	NA	TRBV14	TRBJ2-5	CASSQDLRGGRETQYF	TGTGCCAGCAGCCAAGATCTCCGTGGGGGGCGAGAGACCCAGTACTTC
NA	15	once	TRBV7-3	TRBJ2-1	CASSLGGGDPREQFF	TGTGCCAGCAGCTTAGGAGGGGGGGACCCTCGGGAGCAGTTCTTC
TRBD2	16	NA	TRBV4-2	TRBJ2-5	CASSQEGGGARETQYF	TGTGCCAGCAGCCAAGAAGGCGGGGGGGCCCGGGAGACCCAGTACTTC
NA	15	once	TRBV9	TRBJ2-3	CASSVDRGKADTQYF	TGTGCCAGCAGCGTAGATCGGGGGAAAGCAGATACGCAGTATTTT
TRBD2	14	NA	TRBV6-6	TRBJ2-1	CASRLAGENNEQFF	TGTGCCAGCAGACTAGCGGGGGAGAACAATGAGCAGTTCTTC
TRBD2	17	NA	TRBV7-2	TRBJ2-3	CASSSTSGGQITDTQYF	TGTGCCAGCAGCTCTACTAGCGGGGGTCAAATCACAGATACGCAGTATTTT
NA	13	NA	TRBV4-2	TRBJ1-4	CASSRGGEEKLFF	TGTGCCAGCAGCCGTGGCGGGGAGGAAAAACTGTTTTTT
NA	10	NA	TRBV30	TRBJ1-1	CACGNTEAFF	TGTGCCTGTGGGAACACTGAAGCTTTCTTT
TRBD1	16	NA	TRBV19	TRBJ1-4	CASIVYPTGAREKLFF	TGTGCCAGTATAGTATACCCCACAGGGGCTCGGGAAAAACTGTTTTTT
TRBD1	15	NA	TRBV5-4	TRBJ1-1	CASRRDRDSNTEAFF	TGTGCCAGCAGACGGGACAGGGACTCGAACACTGAAGCTTTCTTT
NA	17	NA	TRBV7-8	TRBJ1-2	CASSLAFGPSSVKGYTF	TGTGCCAGCAGCTTAGCGTTCGGACCTTCATCCGTTAAGGGCTACACCTTC
TRBD2	10	NA	TRBV20-1	TRBJ2-5	CRSGGETQYF	TGCAGGTCCGGGGGGGAGACCCAGTACTTC
TRBD1	16	NA	TRBV10-1	TRBJ2-6	CASSPGTGSGANVLTF	TGCGCCAGCAGTCCCGGGACAGGATCTGGGGCCAACGTCCTGACTTTC
NA	14	NA	TRBV5-1	TRBJ2-5	CASSLAGGQETQYF	TGCGCCAGCAGCTTGGCCGGCGGTCAAGAGACCCAGTACTTC
NA	14	once	TRBV4-3	TRBJ2-7	CASSQESGAYEQYF	TGCGCCAGCAGCCAAGAATCAGGGGCCTACGAGCAGTACTTC
TRBD1	14	few	TRBV7-9	TRBJ1-6	CASSRQGSESPLHF	TGTGCCAGCAGTAGACAGGGGTCCGAATCACCCCTCCACTTT
NA	14	NA	TRBV18	TRBJ1-5	CASSPGQPNQPQHF	TGTGCCAGCTCACCGGGGCAGCCCAATCAGCCCCAGCATTTT
TRBD1	14	few	TRBV7-9	TRBJ1-5	CASSFGQGHQPQHF	TGTGCCAGCAGCTTTGGACAGGGACATCAGCCCCAGCATTTT
TRBD1	15	NA	TRBV5-4	TRBJ2-7	CASTLGGQGFGEQYF	TGTGCCAGCACCTTGGGGGGACAGGGGTTCGGCGAGCAGTACTTC
NA	16	NA	TRBV4-2	TRBJ1-5	CASSQDAGLSNQPQHF	TGTGCCAGCAGCCAAGACGCAGGCTTGTCTAATCAGCCCCAGCATTTT
NA	14	few	TRBV6-5	TRBJ1-1	CASSYALLNTEAFF	TGTGCCAGCAGTTACGCCCTCCTGAACACTGAAGCTTTCTTT
NA	17	NA	TRBV7-2	TRBJ2-1	CASSLLVRGASYNEQFF	TGTGCCAGCAGCTTATTGGTCCGGGGGGCATCCTACAATGAGCAGTTCTTC
TRBD1	18	NA	TRBV7-8	TRBJ1-4	CASSFGTGGGGRAEKLFF	TGTGCCAGCAGCTTCGGGACAGGGGGTGGAGGGCGAGCAGAGAAACTGTTTTTT
NA	14	NA	TRBV10-2	TRBJ2-3	CASTPGSSTDTQYF	TGCGCCAGCACCCCGGGTTCTAGCACAGATACGCAGTATTTT
NA	12	NA	TRBV28	TRBJ1-4	CASSLPRGKLFF	TGTGCCAGCAGTTTGCCGCGGGGAAAACTGTTTTTT
TRBD1	16	NA	TRBV18	TRBJ2-2	CASSPGGQGYTGELFF	TGTGCCAGCTCACCAGGTGGACAGGGCTACACCGGGGAGCTGTTTTTT
NA	13	NA	TRBV2	TRBJ1-2	CASSEAGRGGYTF	TGTGCCAGCAGTGAGGCCGGTCGAGGTGGCTACACCTTC
TRBD2	14	NA	TRBV5-6	TRBJ2-1	CASSPGLAGVEQFF	TGTGCCAGCAGCCCGGGACTAGCGGGGGTTGAGCAGTTCTTC
TRBD1	14	NA	TRBV28	TRBJ2-5	CASSPSGTGLSQYF	TGTGCCAGCAGTCCTTCCGGGACAGGGTTATCCCAGTACTTC
TRBD2	15	few	TRBV3-1/TRBV3-2	TRBJ2-1	CASRREGGVNNEQFF	TGTGCCAGCAGGCGCGAGGGAGGGGTCAACAATGAGCAGTTCTTC
NA	17	once	TRBV11-3	TRBJ2-7	CASSLRPPQGILYEQYF	TGTGCCAGCAGCTTACGGCCCCCACAGGGCATTCTCTACGAGCAGTACTTC
NA	16	NA	TRBV4-3	TRBJ1-4	CASSQEGGFWNEKLFF	TGCGCCAGCAGCCAGGAGGGGGGGTTTTGGAATGAAAAACTGTTTTTT
TRBD1	14	NA	TRBV2	TRBJ1-2	CASSGTGGIYGYTF	TGTGCCAGTTCCGGGACAGGGGGCATCTATGGCTACACCTTC
TRBD1	14	NA	TRBV19	TRBJ1-4	CASGSTGLGEKLFF	TGTGCCAGTGGGTCGACAGGGCTGGGGGAAAAACTGTTTTTT
TRBD1	18	NA	TRBV5-4	TRBJ2-2	CASSRLPGTGANTGELFF	TGTGCCAGCAGCCGGCTCCCCGGGACAGGGGCGAACACCGGGGAGCTGTTTTTT
NA	12	few	TRBV19	TRBJ1-3	CASSPSVGAIYF	TGTGCCAGTAGCCCCTCAGTTGGCGCCATATATTTT
TRBD1	17	NA	TRBV11-2	TRBJ2-2	CASSAGTGGIRTGELFF	TGTGCCAGCAGCGCAGGGACAGGGGGCATTCGAACCGGGGAGCTGTTTTTT
TRBD1	14	NA	TRBV7-3	TRBJ2-1	CASSSGQGYNEQFF	TGTGCCAGCAGCTCAGGACAGGGGTACAATGAGCAGTTCTTC
TRBD2	16	once	TRBV11-2	TRBJ2-7	CASSALSGGVSLEQYF	TGTGCCAGCAGCGCCCTTAGCGGGGGGGTCTCTTTGGAGCAGTACTTC
NA	13	NA	TRBV5-6	TRBJ2-5	CASSYPSEETQYF	TGTGCCAGCAGCTACCCTAGCGAAGAGACCCAGTACTTC
NA	15	NA	TRBV7-8	TRBJ1-2	CASSLAPTGRYGYTF	TGTGCCAGCAGCTTAGCCCCGACAGGACGGTATGGCTACACCTTC
NA	14	once	TRBV11-2	TRBJ2-5	CASSSQQGRETQYF	TGTGCCAGCAGCTCCCAACAGGGCAGGGAGACCCAGTACTTC
NA	16	once	TRBV28	TRBJ1-2	CASRSGTNVYLYGYTF	TGTGCCAGCAGGTCCGGGACAAACGTTTATCTCTATGGCTACACCTTC
NA	17	NA	TRBV7-6	TRBJ1-5	CASSLVPATTGNQPQHF	TGTGCCAGCAGCTTAGTGCCTGCGACCACCGGCAATCAGCCCCAGCATTTT
TRBD2	18	NA	TRBV11-2	TRBJ2-5	CASTPLGSSGGFKETQYF	TGTGCCAGCACCCCGCTTGGTTCCAGCGGGGGTTTTAAAGAGACCCAGTACTTC
TRBD1	16	NA	TRBV24-1	TRBJ1-5	CATSDTGTGDGQPQHF	TGTGCCACCAGTGACACCGGGACAGGGGACGGTCAGCCCCAGCATTTT
NA	16	NA	TRBV4-1	TRBJ2-1	CASSLRGDRSYNEQFF	TGCGCCAGCAGCCTCCGGGGGGACAGGAGTTACAATGAGCAGTTCTTC
TRBD1	17	once	TRBV13	TRBJ2-5	CASSSSGTGFRRETQYF	TGTGCCAGCAGCTCCTCCGGGACAGGGTTTCGGCGGGAGACCCAGTACTTC
TRBD1	13	NA	TRBV19	TRBJ1-2	CASSVDRDIGYTF	TGTGCCAGTAGTGTGGACAGGGATATTGGCTACACCTTC
NA	12	NA	TRBV7-2	TRBJ1-2	CASSNSIGGYTF	TGTGCCAGCAGCAATTCAATCGGTGGCTACACCTTC